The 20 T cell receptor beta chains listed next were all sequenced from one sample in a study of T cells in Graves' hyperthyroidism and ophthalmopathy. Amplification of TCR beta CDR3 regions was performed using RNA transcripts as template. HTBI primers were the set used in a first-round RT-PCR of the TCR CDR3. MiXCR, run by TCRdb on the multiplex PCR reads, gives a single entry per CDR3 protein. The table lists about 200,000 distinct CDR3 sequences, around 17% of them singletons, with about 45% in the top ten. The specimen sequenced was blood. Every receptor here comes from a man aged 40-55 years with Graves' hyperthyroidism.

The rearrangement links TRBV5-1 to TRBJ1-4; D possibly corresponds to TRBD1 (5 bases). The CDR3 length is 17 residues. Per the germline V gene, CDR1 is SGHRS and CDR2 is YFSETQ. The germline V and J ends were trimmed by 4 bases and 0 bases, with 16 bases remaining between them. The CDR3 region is CASSLGPKGATNEKLFF. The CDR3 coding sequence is TGCGCCAGCAGCCTGGGCCCTAAAGGGGCAACTAATGAAAAACTGTTTTTT. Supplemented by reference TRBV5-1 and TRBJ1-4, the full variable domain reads KAGVTQTPRYLIKTRGQQVTLSCSPISGHRSVSWYQQTPGQGLQFLFEYFSETQRNKGNFPGRFSGRQFSNSRSEMNVSTLELGDSALYLCASSLGPKGATNEKLFFGSGTQLSVL.

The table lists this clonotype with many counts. CDR3 sequence reads: CASSSRRQGSYEQYF. Here the CDR3 DNA reads TGTGCCAGCAGTTCCCGTCGACAGGGTTCCTACGAGCAGTACTTC. The V call is TRBV28, the J call TRBJ2-7; 7 bases match TRBD1. CDR3 size: 15 residues. The V gene end was trimmed by 4 bases and the J gene end by 1 base; junction bases not matched to a gene: 7. Germline values: CDR1 MDHEN, CDR2 SYDVKM.

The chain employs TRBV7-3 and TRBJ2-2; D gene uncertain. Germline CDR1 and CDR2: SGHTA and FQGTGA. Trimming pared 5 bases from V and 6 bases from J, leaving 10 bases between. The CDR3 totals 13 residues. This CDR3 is CASSTPTAGELFF. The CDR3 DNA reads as TGTGCCAGCAGCACACCGACGGCCGGGGAGCTGTTTTTT.

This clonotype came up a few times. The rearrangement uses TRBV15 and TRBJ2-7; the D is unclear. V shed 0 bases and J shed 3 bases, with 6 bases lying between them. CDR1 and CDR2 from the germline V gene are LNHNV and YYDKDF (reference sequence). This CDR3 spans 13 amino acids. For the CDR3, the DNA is TGTGCCACCAGCAGAGATCTAGGCTACGAGCAGTACTTC. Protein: CATSRDLGYEQYF.

This chain's CDR3 is CASSQVGGQRGDTQYF. For the CDR3, the DNA is TGCGCCAGCAGCCAAGTCGGAGGACAAAGGGGGGATACGCAGTATTTT. V is TRBV4-3 and J is TRBJ2-3; D is possibly TRBD1 (6 bases). This CDR3 comprises 16 residues. V was pared by 1 base and J by 6 bases, with 17 bases between. The germline CDR1 and CDR2 sequences are LGHNA and YSLEER.

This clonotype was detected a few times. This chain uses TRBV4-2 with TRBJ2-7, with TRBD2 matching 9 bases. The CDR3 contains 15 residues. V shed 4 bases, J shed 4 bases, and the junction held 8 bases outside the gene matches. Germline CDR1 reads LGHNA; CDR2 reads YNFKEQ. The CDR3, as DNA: TGTGCCAGCAGCCCCCAAGGCGGGGGGGCTTACGAGCAGTACTTC. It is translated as CASSPQGGGAYEQYF.

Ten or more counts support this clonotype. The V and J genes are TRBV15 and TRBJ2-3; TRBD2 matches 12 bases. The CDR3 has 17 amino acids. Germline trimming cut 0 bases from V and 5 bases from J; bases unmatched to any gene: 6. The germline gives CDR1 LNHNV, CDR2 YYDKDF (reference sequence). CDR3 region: CATSRDTLAGGQDTQYF. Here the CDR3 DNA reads TGTGCCACCAGCAGAGATACCCTAGCGGGGGGGCAAGATACGCAGTATTTT.

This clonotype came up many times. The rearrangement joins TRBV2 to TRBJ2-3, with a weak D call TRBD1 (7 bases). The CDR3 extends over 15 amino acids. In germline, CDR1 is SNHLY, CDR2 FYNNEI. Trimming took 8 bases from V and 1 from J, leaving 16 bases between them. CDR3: CASQGGFPRTDTQYF. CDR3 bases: TGTGCCAGCCAGGGGGGCTTCCCCCGCACAGATACGCAGTATTTT.

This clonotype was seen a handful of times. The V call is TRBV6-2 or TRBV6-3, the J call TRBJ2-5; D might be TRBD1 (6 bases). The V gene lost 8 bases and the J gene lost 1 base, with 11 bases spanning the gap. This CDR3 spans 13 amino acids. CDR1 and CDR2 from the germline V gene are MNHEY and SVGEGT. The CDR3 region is CASGVTGQETQYF. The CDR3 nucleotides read TGTGCCAGCGGAGTGACAGGCCAAGAGACCCAGTACTTC.

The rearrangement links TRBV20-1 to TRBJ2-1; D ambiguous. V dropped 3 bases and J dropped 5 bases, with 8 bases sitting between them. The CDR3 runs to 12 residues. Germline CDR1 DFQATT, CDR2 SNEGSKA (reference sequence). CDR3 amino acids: CSASRLHNEQFF. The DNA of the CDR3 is TGCAGTGCTAGTAGGCTCCACAATGAGCAGTTCTTC.

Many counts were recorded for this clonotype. CDR3 DNA sequence: TGTGCCAGCAGCCCGTTTACATCCGCTAGCACAGATACGCAGTATTTT. This translates into CASSPFTSASTDTQYF. The rearrangement uses TRBV12-3 or TRBV12-4 and TRBJ2-3, with no clear D. The V and J ends lost 6 bases and 0 bases respectively, with 16 bases between them. The CDR3 extends over 16 amino acids.

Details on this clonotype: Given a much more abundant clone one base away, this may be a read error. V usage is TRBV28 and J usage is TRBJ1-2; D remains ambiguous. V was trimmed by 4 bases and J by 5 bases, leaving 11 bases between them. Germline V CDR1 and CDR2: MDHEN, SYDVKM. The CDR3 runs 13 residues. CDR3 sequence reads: CASSSPGEYGYTF. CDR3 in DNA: TGTGCCAGCAGTTCCCCCGGGGAGTATGGCTACACCTTC.

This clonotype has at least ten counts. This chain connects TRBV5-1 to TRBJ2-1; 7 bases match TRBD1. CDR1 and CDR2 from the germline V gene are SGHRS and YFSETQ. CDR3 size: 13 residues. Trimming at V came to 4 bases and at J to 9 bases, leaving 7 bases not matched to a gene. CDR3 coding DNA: TGCGCCAGCAGCACGACAGGGAATGGTGAGCAGTTCTTC. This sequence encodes CASSTTGNGEQFF.

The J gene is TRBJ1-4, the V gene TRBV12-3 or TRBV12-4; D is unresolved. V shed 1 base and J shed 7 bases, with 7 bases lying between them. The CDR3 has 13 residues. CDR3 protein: CASSLGHGEKLFF. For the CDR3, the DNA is TGTGCCAGCAGTTTAGGACACGGTGAAAAACTGTTTTTT.

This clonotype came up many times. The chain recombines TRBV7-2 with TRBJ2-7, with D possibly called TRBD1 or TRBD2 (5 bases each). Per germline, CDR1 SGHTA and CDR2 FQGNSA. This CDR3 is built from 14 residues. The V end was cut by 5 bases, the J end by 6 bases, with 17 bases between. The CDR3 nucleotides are TGTGCCAGCAGCCCAGGGACCCATTCCGGCGAGCAGTACTTC. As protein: CASSPGTHSGEQYF.

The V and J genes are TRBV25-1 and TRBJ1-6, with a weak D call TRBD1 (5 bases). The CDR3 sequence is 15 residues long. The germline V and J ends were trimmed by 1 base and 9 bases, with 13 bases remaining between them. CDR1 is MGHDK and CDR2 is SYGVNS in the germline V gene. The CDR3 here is CASSESRDGGSPLHF. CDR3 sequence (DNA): TGTGCCAGCAGTGAATCCAGGGACGGCGGTTCACCCCTCCACTTT.

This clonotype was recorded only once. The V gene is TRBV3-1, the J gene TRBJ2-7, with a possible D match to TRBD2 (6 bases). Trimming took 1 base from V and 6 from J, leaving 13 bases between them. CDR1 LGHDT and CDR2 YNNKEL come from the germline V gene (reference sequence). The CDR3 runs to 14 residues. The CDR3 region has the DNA TGTGCCAGCAGCCAAGGGCAGGGAGGATTCGAGCAGTACTTC. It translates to CASSQGQGGFEQYF.

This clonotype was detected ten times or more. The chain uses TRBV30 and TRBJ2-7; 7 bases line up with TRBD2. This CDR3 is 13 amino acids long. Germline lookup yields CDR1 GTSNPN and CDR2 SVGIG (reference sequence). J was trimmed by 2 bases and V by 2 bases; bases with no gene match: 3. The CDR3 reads CAWSFGRTYEQYF. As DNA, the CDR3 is TGTGCCTGGAGTTTCGGGAGGACCTACGAGCAGTACTTC.

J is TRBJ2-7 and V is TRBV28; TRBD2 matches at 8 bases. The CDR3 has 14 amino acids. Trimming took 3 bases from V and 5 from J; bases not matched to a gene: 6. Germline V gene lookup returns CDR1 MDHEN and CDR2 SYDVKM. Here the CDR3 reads CASSFRTSIHEQYF. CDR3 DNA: TGTGCCAGCAGTTTCAGGACTAGCATCCACGAGCAGTACTTC.

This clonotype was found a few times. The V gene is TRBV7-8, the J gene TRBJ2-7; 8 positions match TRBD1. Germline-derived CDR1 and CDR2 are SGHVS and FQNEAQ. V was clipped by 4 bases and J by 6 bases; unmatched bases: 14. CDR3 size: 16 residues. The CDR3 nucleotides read TGTGCCAGCAGCTACCCGAGCGACAGGGGCCCTAGCGAGCAGTACTTC. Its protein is CASSYPSDRGPSEQYF.